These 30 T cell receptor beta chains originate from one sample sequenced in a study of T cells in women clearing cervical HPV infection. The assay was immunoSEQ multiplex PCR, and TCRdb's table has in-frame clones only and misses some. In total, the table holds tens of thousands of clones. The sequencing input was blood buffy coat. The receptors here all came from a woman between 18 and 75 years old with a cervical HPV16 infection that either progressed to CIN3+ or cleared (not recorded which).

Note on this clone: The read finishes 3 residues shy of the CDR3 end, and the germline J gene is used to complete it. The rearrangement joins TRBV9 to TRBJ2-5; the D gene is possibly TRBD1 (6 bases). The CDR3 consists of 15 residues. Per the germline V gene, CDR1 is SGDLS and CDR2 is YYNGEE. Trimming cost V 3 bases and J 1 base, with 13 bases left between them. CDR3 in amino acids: CASSATQGGQETQYF. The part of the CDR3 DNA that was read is TGTGCCAGCAGCGCAACCCAAGGGGGCCAAGAGACC.

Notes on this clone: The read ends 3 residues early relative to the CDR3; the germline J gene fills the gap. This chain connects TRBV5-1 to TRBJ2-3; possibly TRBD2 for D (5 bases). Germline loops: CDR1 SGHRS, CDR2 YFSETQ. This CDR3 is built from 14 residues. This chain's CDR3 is CASSLGGGQETQYF. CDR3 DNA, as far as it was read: TGCGCCAGCAGCTTGGGCGGAGGTCAAGAGACG.

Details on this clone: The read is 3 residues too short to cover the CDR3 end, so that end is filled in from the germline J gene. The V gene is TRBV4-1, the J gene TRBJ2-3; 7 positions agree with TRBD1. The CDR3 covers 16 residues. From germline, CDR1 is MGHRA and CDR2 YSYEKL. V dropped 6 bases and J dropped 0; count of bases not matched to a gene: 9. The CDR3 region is CASRRSTGVSTDTQYF. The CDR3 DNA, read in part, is TGCGCCAGCAGGCGCTCCACAGGGGTGAGCACAGATACG.

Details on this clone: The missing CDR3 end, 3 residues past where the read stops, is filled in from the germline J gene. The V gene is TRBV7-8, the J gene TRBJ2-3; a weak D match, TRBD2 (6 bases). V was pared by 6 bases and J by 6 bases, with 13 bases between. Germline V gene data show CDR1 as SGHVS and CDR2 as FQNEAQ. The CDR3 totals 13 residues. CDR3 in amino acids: CASRGSGPDTQYF. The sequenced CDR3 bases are TGTGCCAGCAGAGGGAGCGGGCCCGATACG.

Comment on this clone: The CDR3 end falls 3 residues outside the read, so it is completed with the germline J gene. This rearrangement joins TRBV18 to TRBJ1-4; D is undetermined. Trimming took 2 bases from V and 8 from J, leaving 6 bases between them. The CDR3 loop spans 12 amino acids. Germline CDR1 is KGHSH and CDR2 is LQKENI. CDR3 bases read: TGTGCCAGCTCACCATCCCAAGAAAAA. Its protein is CASSPSQEK. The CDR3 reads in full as CASSPSQEKLFF. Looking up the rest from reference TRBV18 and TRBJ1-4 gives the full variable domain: NAGVMQNPRHLVRRRGQEARLRCSPMKGHSHVYWYRQLPEEGLKFMVYLQKENIIDESGMPKERFSAEFPKEGPSILRIQQVVRGDSAAYFCASSPSQEKLFFGSGTQLSVL.

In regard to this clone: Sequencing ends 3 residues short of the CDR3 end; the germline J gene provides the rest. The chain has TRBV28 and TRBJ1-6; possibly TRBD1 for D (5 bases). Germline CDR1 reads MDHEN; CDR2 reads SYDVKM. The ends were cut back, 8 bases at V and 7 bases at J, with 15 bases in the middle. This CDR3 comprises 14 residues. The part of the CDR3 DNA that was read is TGTGCCAGCCGGTCGGTGACAGAGAATTCACCC. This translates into CASRSVTENSP. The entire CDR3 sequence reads CASRSVTENSPLHF.

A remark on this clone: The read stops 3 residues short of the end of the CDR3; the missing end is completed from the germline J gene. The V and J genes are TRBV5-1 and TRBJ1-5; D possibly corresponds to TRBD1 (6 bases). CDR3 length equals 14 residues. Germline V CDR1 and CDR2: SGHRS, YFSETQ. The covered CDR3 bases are TGCGCCAGCAGCTTGGGGCAGGGGATAGATCCC. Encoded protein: CASSLGQGIDP. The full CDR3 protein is CASSLGQGIDPQHF.

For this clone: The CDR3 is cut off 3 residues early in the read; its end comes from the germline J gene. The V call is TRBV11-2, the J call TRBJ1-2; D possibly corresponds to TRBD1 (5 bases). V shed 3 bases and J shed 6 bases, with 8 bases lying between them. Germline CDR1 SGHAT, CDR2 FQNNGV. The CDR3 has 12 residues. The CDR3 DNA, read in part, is TGTGCCAGCAGCTTGGGCAGGGATGGC. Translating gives CASSLGRDG. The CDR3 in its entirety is CASSLGRDGYTF.

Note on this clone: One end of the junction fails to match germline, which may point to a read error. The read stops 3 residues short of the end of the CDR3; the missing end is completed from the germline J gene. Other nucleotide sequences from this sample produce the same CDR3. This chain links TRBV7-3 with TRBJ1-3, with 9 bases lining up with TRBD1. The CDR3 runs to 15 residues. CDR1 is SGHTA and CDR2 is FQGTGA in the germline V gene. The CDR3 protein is CASSPGTGSGNTIYF. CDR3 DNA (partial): TGTGCCAGCAGCCCCGGGACAGGGTCCGGAAACACA.

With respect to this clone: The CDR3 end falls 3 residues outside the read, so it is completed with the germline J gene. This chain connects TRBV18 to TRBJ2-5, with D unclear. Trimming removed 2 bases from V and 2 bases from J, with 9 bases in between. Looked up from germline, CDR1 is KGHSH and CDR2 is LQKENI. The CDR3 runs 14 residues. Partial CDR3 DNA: TGTGCCAGCTCACCAATCCCCGGTCAAGAGACC. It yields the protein CASSPIPGQET. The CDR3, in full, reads CASSPIPGQETQYF.

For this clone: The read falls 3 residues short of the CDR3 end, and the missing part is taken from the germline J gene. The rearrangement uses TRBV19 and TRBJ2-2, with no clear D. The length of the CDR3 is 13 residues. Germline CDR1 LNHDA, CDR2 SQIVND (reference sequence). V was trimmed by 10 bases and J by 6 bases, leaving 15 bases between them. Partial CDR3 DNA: TGTGCCACCACTAATCGGCGTGCCGGGGAG. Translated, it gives CATTNRRAGE. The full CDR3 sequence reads CATTNRRAGELFF.

The covered CDR3 bases are TGTGCCAGCAGCTTGGGCGGCTACGAG. Translation gives CASSLGGYE. The whole CDR3 sequence reads CASSLGGYEQYF. The chain couples TRBV5-6 to TRBJ2-7, with D unclear. The read terminates 3 residues before the CDR3 end, so the remaining end is supplied by the germline J gene. Germline V CDR1 and CDR2: SGHDT, YYEEEE. Trimming stripped 0 bases from V and 3 bases from J, with 4 bases between. The CDR3 loop spans 12 amino acids.

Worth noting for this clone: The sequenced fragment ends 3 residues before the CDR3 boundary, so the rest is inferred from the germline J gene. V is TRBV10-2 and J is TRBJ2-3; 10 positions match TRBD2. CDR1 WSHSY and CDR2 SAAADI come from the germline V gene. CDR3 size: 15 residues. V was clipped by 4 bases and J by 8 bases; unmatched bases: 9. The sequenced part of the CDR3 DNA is TGCGCCAGCAGTGCAGCGGGGGGGATGTCGGGTACG. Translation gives CASSAAGGMSGT. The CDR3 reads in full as CASSAAGGMSGTQYF.

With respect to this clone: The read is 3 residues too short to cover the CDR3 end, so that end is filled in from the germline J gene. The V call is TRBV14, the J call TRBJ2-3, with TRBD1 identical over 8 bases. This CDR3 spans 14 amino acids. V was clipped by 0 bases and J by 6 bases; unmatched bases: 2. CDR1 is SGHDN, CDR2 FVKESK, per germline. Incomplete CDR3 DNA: TGTGCCAGCAGCCAAGACAGGGGGCGTGATACG. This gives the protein CASSQDRGRDT. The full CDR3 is CASSQDRGRDTQYF. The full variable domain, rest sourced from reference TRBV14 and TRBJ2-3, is EAGVTQFPSHSVIEKGQTVTLRCDPISGHDNLYWYRRVMGKEIKFLLHFVKESKQDESGMPNNRFLAERTGGTYSTLKVQPAELEDSGVYFCASSQDRGRDTQYFGPGTRLTVL.

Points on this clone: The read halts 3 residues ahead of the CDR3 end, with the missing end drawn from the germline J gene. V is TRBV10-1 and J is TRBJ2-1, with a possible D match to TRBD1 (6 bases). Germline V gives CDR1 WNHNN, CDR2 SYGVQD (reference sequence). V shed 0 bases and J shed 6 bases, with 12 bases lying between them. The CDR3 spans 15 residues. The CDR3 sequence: CASSESRTAINEQFF. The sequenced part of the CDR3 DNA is TGCGCCAGCAGTGAGTCCCGGACAGCCATCAATGAG.

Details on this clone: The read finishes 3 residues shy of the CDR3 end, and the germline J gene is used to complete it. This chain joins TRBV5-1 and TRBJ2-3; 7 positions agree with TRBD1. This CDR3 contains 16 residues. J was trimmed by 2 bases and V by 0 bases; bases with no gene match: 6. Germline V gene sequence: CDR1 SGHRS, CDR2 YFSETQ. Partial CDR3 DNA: TGCGCCAGCAGCTTGGAGGGCAGGGGGTACACAGATACG. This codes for CASSLEGRGYTDT. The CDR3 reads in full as CASSLEGRGYTDTQYF.

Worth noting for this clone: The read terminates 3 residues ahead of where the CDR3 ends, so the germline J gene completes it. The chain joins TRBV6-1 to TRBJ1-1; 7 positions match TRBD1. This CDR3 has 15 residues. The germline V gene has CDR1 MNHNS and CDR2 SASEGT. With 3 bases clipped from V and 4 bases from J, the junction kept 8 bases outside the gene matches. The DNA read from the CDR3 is TGTGCCAGCAGTGAGGTTCACAGGGGCGTCACTGAA. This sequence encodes CASSEVHRGVTE. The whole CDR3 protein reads CASSEVHRGVTEAFF.

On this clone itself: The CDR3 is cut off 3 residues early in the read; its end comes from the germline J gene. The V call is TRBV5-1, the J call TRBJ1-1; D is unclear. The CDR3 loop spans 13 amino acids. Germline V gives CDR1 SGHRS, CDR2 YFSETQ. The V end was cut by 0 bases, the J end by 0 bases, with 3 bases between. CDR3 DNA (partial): TGCGCCAGCAGCTTGGAGGTGAACACTGAA. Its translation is CASSLEVNTE. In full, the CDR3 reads CASSLEVNTEAFF.

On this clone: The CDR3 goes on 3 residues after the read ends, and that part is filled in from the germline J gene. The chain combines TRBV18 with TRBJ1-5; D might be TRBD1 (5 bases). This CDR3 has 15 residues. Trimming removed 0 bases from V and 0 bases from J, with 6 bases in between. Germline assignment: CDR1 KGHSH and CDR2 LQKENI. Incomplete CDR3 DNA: TGTGCCAGCTCACCACCCGGGGGTAGCAATCAGCCC. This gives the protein CASSPPGGSNQP. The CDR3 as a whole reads CASSPPGGSNQPQHF.

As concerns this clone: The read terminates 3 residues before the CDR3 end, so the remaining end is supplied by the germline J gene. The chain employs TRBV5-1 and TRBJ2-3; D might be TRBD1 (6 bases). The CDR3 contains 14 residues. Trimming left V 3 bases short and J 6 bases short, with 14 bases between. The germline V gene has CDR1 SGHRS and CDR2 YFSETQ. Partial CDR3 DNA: TGCGCCAGCAGCTCTGGACAGAGCCCCGATACG. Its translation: CASSSGQSPDT. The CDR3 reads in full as CASSSGQSPDTQYF.

CDR3 residues: CASRGTGTAAYDYTF. The covered CDR3 bases are TGTGCCAGCAGAGGGACCGGGACAGCAGCCTACGAC. The chain employs TRBV7-8 and TRBJ1-2; 7 bases line up with TRBD1. The read finishes 3 residues shy of the CDR3 end, and the germline J gene is used to complete it. Per the germline V gene, CDR1 is SGHVS and CDR2 is FQNEAQ. The CDR3 runs to 15 residues.

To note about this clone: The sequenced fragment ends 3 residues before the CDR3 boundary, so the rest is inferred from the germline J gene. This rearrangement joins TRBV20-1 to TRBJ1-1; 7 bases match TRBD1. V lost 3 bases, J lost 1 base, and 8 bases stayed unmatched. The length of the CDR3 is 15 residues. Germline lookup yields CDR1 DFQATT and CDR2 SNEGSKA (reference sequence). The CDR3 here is CSARSLQGPNTEAFF. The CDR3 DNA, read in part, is TGCAGTGCTAGGTCCCTACAGGGGCCGAACACTGAA.

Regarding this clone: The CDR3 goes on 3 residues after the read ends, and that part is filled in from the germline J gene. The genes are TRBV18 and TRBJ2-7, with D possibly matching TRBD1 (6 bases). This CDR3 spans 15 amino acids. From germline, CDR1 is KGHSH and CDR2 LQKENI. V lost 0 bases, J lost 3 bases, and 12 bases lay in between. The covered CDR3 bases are TGTGCCAGCTCACCACCGTCCCGGGACAACTACGAG. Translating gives CASSPPSRDNYE. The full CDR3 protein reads CASSPPSRDNYEQYF. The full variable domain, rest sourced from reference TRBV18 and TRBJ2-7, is NAGVMQNPRHLVRRRGQEARLRCSPMKGHSHVYWYRQLPEEGLKFMVYLQKENIIDESGMPKERFSAEFPKEGPSILRIQQVVRGDSAAYFCASSPPSRDNYEQYFGPGTRLTVT.

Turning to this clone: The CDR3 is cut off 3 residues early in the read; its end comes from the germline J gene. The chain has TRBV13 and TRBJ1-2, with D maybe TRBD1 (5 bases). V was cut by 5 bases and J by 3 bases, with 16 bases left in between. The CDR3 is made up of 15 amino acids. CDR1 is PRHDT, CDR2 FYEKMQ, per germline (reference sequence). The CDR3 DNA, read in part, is TGTGCCAGCAGCCCCGCAGGGTTGAACGACTATGGC. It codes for CASSPAGLNDYG. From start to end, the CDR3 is CASSPAGLNDYGYTF.

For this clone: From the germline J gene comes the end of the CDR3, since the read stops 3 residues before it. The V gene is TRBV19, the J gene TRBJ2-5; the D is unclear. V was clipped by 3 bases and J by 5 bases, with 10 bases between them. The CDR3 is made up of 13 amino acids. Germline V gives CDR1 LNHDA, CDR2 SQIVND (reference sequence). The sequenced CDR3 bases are TGTGCCAGTAGTATGGCGGTTGGGGAGACC. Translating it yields CASSMAVGET. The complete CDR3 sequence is CASSMAVGETQYF.

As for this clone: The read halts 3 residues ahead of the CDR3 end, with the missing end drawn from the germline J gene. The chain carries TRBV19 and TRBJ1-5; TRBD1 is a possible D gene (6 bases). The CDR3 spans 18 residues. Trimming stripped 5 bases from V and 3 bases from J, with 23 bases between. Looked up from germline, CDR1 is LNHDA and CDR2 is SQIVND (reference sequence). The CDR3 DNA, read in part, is TGTGCCAGTAGTCTACATTTCGGCAGGGGAGAACTCAATCAGCCC. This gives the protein CASSLHFGRGELNQP. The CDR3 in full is CASSLHFGRGELNQPQHF.

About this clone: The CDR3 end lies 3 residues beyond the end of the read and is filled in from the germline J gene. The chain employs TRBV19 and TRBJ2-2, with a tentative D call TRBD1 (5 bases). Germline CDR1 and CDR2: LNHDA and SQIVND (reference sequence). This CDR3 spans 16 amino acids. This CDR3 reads CASKAGSTSGANVLFF. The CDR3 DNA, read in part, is TGTGCCAGTAAGGCCGGCTCCACGTCTGGGGCCAACGTG.

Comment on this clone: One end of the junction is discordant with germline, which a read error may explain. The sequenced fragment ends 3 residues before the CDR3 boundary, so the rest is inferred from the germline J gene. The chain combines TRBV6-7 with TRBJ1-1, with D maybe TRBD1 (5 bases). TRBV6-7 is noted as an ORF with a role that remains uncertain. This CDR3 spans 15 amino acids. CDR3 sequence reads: CANSNLLQEGTEAFF. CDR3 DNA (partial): TGTGCCAACAGTAACCTTCTACAGGAGGGGACTGAA.

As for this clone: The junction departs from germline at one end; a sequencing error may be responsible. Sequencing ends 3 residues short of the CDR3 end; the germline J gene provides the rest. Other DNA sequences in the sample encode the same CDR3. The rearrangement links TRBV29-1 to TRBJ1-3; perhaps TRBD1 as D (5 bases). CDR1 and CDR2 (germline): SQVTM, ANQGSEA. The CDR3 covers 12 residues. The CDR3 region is CSVGAGVDTIYF. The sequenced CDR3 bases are TGCAGCGTTGGCGCGGGGGTGGACACA.

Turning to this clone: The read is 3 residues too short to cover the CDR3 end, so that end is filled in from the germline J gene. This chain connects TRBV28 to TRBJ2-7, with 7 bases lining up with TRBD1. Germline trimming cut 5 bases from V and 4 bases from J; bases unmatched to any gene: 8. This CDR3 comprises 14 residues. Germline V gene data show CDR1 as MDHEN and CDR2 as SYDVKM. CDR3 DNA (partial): TGTGCCAGCAGTCCATCAGGGGGTAGATACGAG. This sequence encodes CASSPSGGRYE. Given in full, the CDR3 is CASSPSGGRYEQYF. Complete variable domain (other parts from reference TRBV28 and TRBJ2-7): DVKVTQSSRYLVKRTGEKVFLECVQDMDHENMFWYRQDPGLGLRLIYFSYDVKMKEKGDIPEGYSVSREKKERFSLILESASTNQTSMYLCASSPSGGRYEQYFGPGTRLTVT.